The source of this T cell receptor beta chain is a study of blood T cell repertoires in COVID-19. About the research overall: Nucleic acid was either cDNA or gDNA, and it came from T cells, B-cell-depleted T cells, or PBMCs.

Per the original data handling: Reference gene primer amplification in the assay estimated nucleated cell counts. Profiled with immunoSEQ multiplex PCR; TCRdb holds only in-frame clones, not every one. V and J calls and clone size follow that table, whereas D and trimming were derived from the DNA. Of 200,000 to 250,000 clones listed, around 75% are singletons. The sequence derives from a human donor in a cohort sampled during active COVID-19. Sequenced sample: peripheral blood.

CDR3 nucleotides: TGTGCCAGCAGTCCCTCCCGTGGCAGGGTTAATGAAAAACTGTTTTTT. Amino acids: CASSPSRGRVNEKLFF. The rearrangement joins TRBV28 to TRBJ1-4; possibly TRBD1 for D (5 bases). Germline V gene sequence: CDR1 MDHEN, CDR2 SYDVKM. Trimming cost V 5 bases and J 4 bases, with 17 bases left between them. The CDR3 length is 16 residues.